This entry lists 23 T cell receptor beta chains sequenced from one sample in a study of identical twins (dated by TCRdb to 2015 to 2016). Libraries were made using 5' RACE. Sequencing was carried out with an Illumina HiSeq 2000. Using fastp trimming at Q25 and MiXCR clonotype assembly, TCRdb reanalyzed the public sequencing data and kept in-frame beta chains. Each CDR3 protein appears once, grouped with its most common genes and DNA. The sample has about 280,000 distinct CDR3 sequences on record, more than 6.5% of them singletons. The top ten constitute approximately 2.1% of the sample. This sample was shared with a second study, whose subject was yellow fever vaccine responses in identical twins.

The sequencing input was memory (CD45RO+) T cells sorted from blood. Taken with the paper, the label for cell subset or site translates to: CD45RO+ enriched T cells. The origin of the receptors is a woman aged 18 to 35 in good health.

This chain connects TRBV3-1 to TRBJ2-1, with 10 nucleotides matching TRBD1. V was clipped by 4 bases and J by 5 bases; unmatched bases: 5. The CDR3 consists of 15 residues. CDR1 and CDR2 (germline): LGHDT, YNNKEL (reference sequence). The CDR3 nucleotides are TGTGCCAGCAGCCTTGGGACAGGGGTCAACAATGAGCAGTTCTTC. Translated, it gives CASSLGTGVNNEQFF.

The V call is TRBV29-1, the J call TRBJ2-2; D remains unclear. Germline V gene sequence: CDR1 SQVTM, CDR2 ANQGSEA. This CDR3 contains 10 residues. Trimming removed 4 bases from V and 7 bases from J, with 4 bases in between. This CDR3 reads CSVVHGELFF. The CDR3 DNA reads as TGCAGCGTTGTTCACGGGGAGCTGTTTTTT.

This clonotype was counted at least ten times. Written as DNA, the CDR3 is TGCAGTCCCTCGGACGGCGGGAATGAAAAACTGTTTTTT. It is translated as CSPSDGGNEKLFF. The V call is TRBV20-1, the J call TRBJ1-4; D uncertain. The CDR3 extends over 13 amino acids. With 8 bases removed from V and 5 bases from J, the gap between germline ends came to 15 bases. Per the germline V gene, CDR1 is DFQATT and CDR2 is SNEGSKA (reference sequence).

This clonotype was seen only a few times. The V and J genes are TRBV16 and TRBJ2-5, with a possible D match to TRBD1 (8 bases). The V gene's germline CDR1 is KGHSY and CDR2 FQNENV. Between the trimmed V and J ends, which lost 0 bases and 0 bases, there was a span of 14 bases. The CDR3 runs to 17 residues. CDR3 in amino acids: CASSQSGGTGYQETQYF. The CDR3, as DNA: TGTGCCAGCAGCCAATCGGGAGGGACAGGTTACCAAGAGACCCAGTACTTC.

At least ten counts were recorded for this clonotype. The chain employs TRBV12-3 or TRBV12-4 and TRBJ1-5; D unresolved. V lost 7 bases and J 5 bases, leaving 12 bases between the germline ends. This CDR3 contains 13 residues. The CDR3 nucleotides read TGTGCCAGCACCTCAAGGGCTGATCAGCCCCAGCATTTT. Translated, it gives CASTSRADQPQHF.

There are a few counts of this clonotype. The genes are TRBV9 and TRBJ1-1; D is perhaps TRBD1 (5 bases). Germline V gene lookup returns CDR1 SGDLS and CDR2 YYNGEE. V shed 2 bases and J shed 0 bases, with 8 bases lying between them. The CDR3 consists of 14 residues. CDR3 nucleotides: TGTGCCAGCAGCGTGGGGGTAATGAACACTGAAGCTTTCTTT. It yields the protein CASSVGVMNTEAFF.

This CDR3 reads CSAGKRQGVGGTEAFF. In DNA form, the CDR3 reads TGCAGTGCTGGTAAGAGACAGGGGGTTGGAGGCACTGAAGCTTTCTTT. This chain joins TRBV20-1 and TRBJ1-1, with 9 bases identical to TRBD1. The V gene's germline CDR1 is DFQATT and CDR2 SNEGSKA (reference sequence). The CDR3 length is 16 residues. V lost 5 bases, J lost 4 bases, and 14 bases stayed unmatched.

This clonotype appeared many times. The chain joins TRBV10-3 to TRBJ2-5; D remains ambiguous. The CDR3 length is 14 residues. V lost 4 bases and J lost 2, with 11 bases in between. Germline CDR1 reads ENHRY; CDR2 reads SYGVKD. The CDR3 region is CAISADGTQETQYF. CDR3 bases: TGTGCCATCAGTGCTGACGGTACACAAGAGACCCAGTACTTC.

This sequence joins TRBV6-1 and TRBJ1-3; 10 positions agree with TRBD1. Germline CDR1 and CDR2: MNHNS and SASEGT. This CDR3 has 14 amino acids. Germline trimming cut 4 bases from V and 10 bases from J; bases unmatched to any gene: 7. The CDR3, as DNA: TGTGCCAGCAGTGTTGGAGACAGGGGGCGAACCATATATTTT. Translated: CASSVGDRGRTIYF.

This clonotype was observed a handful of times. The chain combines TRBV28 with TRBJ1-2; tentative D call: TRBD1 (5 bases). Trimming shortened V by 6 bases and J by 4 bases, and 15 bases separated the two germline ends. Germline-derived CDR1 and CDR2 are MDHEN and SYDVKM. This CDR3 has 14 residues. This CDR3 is CASSLGAATYGYTF. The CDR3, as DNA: TGTGCCAGCAGCCTTGGGGCAGCTACCTATGGCTACACCTTC.

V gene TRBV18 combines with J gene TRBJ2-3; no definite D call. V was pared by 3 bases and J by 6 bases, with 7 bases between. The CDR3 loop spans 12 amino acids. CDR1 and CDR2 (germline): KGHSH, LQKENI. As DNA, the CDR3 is TGTGCCAGCTCACCCTCTGTGGATACGCAGTATTTT. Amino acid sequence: CASSPSVDTQYF.

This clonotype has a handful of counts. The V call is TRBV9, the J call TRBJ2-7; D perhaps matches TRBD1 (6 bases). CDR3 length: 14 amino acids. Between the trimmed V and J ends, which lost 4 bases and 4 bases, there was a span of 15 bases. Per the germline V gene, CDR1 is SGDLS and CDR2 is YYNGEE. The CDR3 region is CASSPRDTGYEQYF. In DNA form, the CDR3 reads TGTGCCAGCAGCCCCAGGGACACCGGATACGAGCAGTACTTC.

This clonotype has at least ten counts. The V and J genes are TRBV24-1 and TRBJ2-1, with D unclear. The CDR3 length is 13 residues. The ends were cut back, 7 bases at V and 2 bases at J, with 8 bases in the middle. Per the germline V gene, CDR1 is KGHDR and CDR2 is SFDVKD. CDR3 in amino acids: CATSRATYNEQFF. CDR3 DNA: TGTGCCACCAGCCGGGCCACCTACAATGAGCAGTTCTTC.

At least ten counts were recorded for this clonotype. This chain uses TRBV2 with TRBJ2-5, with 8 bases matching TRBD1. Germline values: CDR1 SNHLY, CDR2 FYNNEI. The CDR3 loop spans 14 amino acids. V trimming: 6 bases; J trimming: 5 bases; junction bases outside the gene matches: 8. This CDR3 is CASRDRTGRETQYF. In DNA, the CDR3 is TGTGCCAGCAGAGACCGGACAGGGAGGGAGACCCAGTACTTC.

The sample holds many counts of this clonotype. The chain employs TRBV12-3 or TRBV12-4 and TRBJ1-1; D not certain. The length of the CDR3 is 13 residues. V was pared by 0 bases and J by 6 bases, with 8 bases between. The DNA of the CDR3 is TGTGCCAGCAGTTTAGCCCAAAAAGCTGAAGCTTTCTTT. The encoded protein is CASSLAQKAEAFF.

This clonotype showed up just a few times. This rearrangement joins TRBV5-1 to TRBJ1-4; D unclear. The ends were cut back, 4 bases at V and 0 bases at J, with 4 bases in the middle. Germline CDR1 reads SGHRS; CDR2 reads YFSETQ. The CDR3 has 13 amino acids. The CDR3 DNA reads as TGCGCCAGCAGCGCCTCAACTAATGAAAAACTGTTTTTT. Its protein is CASSASTNEKLFF.

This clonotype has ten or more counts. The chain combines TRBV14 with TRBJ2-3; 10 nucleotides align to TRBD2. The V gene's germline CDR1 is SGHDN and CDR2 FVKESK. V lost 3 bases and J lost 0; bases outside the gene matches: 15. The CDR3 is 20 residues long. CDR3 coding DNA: TGTGCCAGCAGCCAGCGTCTAGCGGGAGTCATACCCACTAGCACAGATACGCAGTATTTT. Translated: CASSQRLAGVIPTSTDTQYF.

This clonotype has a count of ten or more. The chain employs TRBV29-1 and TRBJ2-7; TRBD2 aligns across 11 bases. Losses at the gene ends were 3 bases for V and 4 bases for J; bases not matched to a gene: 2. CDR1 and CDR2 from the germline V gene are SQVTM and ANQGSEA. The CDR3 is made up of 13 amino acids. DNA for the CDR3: TGCAGCGTTGAGACTAGCGGGAATTACGAGCAGTACTTC. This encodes CSVETSGNYEQYF.

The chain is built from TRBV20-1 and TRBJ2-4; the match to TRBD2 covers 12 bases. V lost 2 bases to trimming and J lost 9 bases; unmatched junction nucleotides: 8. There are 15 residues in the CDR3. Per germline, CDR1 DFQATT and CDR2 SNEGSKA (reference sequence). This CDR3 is CSARLLAGGSFIQYF. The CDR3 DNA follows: TGCAGTGCTAGACTACTAGCGGGGGGAAGCTTCATTCAGTACTTC.

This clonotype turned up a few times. The CDR3, as DNA: TGCAGCGTTGAAGATATCAGGTCGGAAGCTTTCTTT. Encoded protein: CSVEDIRSEAFF. V usage is TRBV29-1 and J usage is TRBJ1-1; D uncertain. The CDR3 loop spans 12 amino acids. Between the trimmed V and J ends, which lost 0 bases and 8 bases, there was a span of 10 bases. Looked up from germline, CDR1 is SQVTM and CDR2 is ANQGSEA.

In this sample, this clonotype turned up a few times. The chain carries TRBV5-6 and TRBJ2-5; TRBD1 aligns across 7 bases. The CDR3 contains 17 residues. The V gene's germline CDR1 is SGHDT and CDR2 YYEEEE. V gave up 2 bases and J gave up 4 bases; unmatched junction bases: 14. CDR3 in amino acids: CASSFYPGRGFGETQYF. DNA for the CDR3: TGTGCCAGCAGCTTTTATCCGGGCAGGGGGTTCGGAGAGACCCAGTACTTC. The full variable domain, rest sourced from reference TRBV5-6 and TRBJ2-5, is DAGVTQSPTHLIKTRGQQVTLRCSPKSGHDTVSWYQQALGQGPQFIFQYYEEEERQRGNFPDRFSGHQFPNYSSELNVNALLLGDSALYLCASSFYPGRGFGETQYFGPGTRLLVL.

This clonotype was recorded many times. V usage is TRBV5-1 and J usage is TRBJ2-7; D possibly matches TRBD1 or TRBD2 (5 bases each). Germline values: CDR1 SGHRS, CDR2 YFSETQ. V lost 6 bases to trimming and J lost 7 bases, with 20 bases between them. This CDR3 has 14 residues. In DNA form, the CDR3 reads TGCGCCAGCAACACCGGGACGTCGGTTGGGGAGCAGTACTTC. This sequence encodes CASNTGTSVGEQYF.

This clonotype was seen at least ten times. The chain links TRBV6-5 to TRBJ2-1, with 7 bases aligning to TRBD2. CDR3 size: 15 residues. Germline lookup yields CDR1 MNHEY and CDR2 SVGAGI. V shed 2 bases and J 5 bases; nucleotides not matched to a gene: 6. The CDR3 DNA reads TGTGCCAGCAGTTACGGGTGGGAGGGGAACAATGAGCAGTTCTTC. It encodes CASSYGWEGNNEQFF.